The present T cell receptor (beta chain) was sequenced within a study of CD8 T cells in Susac syndrome. RNA amounts of roughly 0.5 to 1 ug underwent reverse transcription with random hexamers. TCRdb called the immunoSEQ multiplex PCR reads again in MiXCR, with one record for every CDR3 protein. The sample lists under 550,000 distinct CDR3 sequences; more than 70% were seen once. CDR3 length: 16 residues. V dropped 1 base and J dropped 4; count of bases not matched to a gene: 5. Germline CDR1 is MDHEN and CDR2 is SYDVKM. Only a few counts were recorded for this clonotype. The V call is TRBV28, the J call TRBJ2-1; 9 positions agree with TRBD2. Sequenced input: CD8+ T cells from PBMCs. This clonotype originated in a human donor with multiple sclerosis. CDR3 nucleotide sequence: TGTGCCAGCAGTTTATCCTTGGCGGGAGGGTACAATGAGCAGTTCTTC. Its protein is CASSLSLAGGYNEQFF. The variable domain in full, completed from reference TRBV28 and TRBJ2-1, reads DVKVTQSSRYLVKRTGEKVFLECVQDMDHENMFWYRQDPGLGLRLIYFSYDVKMKEKGDIPEGYSVSREKKERFSLILESASTNQTSMYLCASSLSLAGGYNEQFFGPGTRLTVL.